The 32 T cell receptor delta chains listed next were all sequenced from one sample in a study of gamma-delta T cells after stem cell transplantation (dated by TCRdb to the mid-2010s). Library preparation used RT-PCR. This sample was sequenced with an Illumina MiSeq. With CATT, TCRdb called clones again from the public reads; duplicate DNA rows were later joined. Present in this sample are some 13,000 delta-chain clones, approximately 33% of which were seen just once. 3% to 4.5% of the sample comes from the top ten. Material for sequencing was gamma-delta T cells. The receptors originated from a human donor. It is not recorded whose cells these are; they may come from a transplant donor.

This clone was recorded a few times. CDR3 sequence: CALGGAYRPGDYTDKLIF. The CDR3 DNA reads as TGTGCTCTTGGGGGGGCCTATAGGCCGGGGGATTACACCGATAAACTCATCTTT. This rearrangement joins TRDV1 to TRDJ1, with TRDD3 matching over 7 bases. The length of the CDR3 is 18 residues. V was clipped by 4 bases and J by 0 bases; unmatched bases: 14. CDR1 is TSWWSYY and CDR2 is QGS in the germline V gene.

As for this clone: Its ends do not fully match the called genes, so a read error is possible. The V and J genes are TRDV2 and TRDJ3; TRDD3 matches at 7 bases. The CDR3 runs 20 residues. Germline loops: CDR1 GEAIGNYY, CDR2 EKD. CDR3 nucleotide sequence: TGTGCCTGTGACACCGTCCTGGGGGCTATGAGCTCCTGTGACACCCGCCAGATGTTTTTC. Translating gives CACDTVLGAMSSCDTRQMFF.

The chain has TRDV3 and TRDJ3; 10 bases line up with TRDD3. CDR1 is TVYSNPD and CDR2 is GDNSRS in the germline V gene (reference sequence). The CDR3 covers 18 residues. Trimming at V came to 4 bases and at J to 4 bases, leaving 13 bases not matched to a gene. The CDR3 coding sequence is TGTGCCTACGACGGGGGATACGCGGCTGGGTGGGACACCCGACAGATGTTTTTC. Amino acids: CAYDGGYAAGWDTRQMFF.

As for this clone: One end of the junction varies from germline; a read error may be responsible. The same CDR3 arises from other DNA sequences in this sample as well. V gene TRAV29/DV5 combines with J gene TRDJ2, with 13 positions matching TRDD3. Per germline, CDR1 NSMFDY and CDR2 ISSIKDK. CDR3 size: 15 residues. CDR3 bases: TGTGCCGCAAGCTACTGGGGGATACGGACAGCACAACTCTTCTTT. Residues: CAASYWGIRTAQLFF. Supplemented by reference TRAV29/DV5 and TRDJ2, the full variable domain reads DQQVKQNSPSLSVQEGRISILNCDYTNSMFDYFLWYKKYPAEGPTFLISISSIKDKNEDGRFTVFLNKSAKHLSLHIVPSQPGDSAVYFCAASYWGIRTAQLFFGKGTQLIVEP.

V is TRDV1 and J is TRDJ1; D perhaps matches TRDD3 (5 bases). In germline, CDR1 is TSWWSYY, CDR2 QGS. The CDR3 has 22 residues. V lost 1 base and J 6 bases, leaving 36 bases between the germline ends. Here the CDR3 DNA reads TGTGCTCTTGGGGAACCCTCGGGGTTTGAGGATATTCCCGGAACTTTACCCAATAAACTCATCTTT. It codes for CALGEPSGFEDIPGTLPNKLIF.

The V call is TRDV1, the J call TRDJ1, with 7 positions matching TRDD3. The CDR3 is 16 amino acids. Germline V gene lookup returns CDR1 TSWWSYY and CDR2 QGS. The V gene end was trimmed by 3 bases and the J gene end by 6 bases; junction bases not matched to a gene: 13. This CDR3 is CALGDPVWGTQNKLIF. The CDR3 DNA is TGTGCTCTTGGGGACCCCGTGTGGGGGACCCAGAATAAACTCATCTTT.

This clone was seen more than once but under ten times. V gene TRDV2 combines with J gene TRDJ3, with D hard to call. There are 18 residues in the CDR3. Germline CDR1 GEAIGNYY, CDR2 EKD. V lost 3 bases, J lost 0 bases, and 14 bases lay in between. The CDR3 reads CACDPSGASSWDTRQMFF. The CDR3, as DNA: TGTGCCTGTGACCCCTCGGGAGCGAGCTCCTGGGACACCCGACAGATGTTTTTC.

This clone has more than one count but fewer than ten. The J gene is TRDJ3, the V gene TRDV2; 8 bases agree with TRDD3. The J segment lost 0 bases and the V segment lost 0 bases, leaving 12 bases of the junction unmatched. CDR1 is GEAIGNYY, CDR2 EKD, per germline. CDR3 length: 21 amino acids. For the CDR3, the DNA is TGTGCCTGTGACACCGGTGTACTGGGGGCCTTCCCCTCCTGGGACACCCGACAGATGTTTTTC. Protein product: CACDTGVLGAFPSWDTRQMFF.

This clone has more than one count but fewer than ten. The J gene is TRDJ1, the V gene TRDV1, with 7 bases lining up with TRDD3. The V gene's germline CDR1 is TSWWSYY and CDR2 QGS. The CDR3 runs to 15 residues. Unmatched junction bases numbered 14, after V lost 5 bases and J lost 8 bases. As DNA, the CDR3 is TGTGCTCTTGGGAACGGGCCCCATGGGGGAGAAAAACTCATCTTT. Its translation: CALGNGPHGGEKLIF.

Concerning this clone: The sample contains more than one DNA sequence encoding this CDR3. CDR3 bases: TGTGCCTGTGACGTGTGGCAAGGTACTGGGGGATACCGGACCTGGGACACCCGACAGATGTTTTTC. Protein: CACDVWQGTGGYRTWDTRQMFF. The chain recombines TRDV2 with TRDJ3; 12 nucleotides match TRDD3. The CDR3 has 22 residues. Looked up from germline, CDR1 is GEAIGNYY and CDR2 is EKD. J lost 2 bases, V lost 3 bases, and 16 bases had no gene match.

J is TRDJ3 and V is TRDV2; 8 nucleotides line up with TRDD3. The junction had 12 bases not matched to a gene; V was cut back by 3 bases and J by 0 bases. CDR1 GEAIGNYY and CDR2 EKD come from the germline V gene. The CDR3 is 20 amino acids. The CDR3 coding sequence is TGTGCCTGTGACTACCGGGGACTGGGGGGGAGCTCCTGGGACACCCGACAGATGTTTTTC. Translating it yields CACDYRGLGGSSWDTRQMFF.

For the CDR3, the DNA is TGTGCTCTTGGGGAAAACGCCCGGTGCCTCCAAGGCACAAAACTCATCTTT. Its translation: CALGENARCLQGTKLIF. The V gene is TRDV1, the J gene TRDJ1; D unclear. The CDR3 runs to 17 residues. V was pared by 2 bases and J by 8 bases, with 24 bases between. From germline, CDR1 is TSWWSYY and CDR2 QGS.

The gene calls are TRDV1 and TRDJ1, with D unclear. CDR1 and CDR2 from the germline V gene are TSWWSYY and QGS. The CDR3 length is 16 residues. Trimming stripped 6 bases from V and 4 bases from J, with 21 bases between. CDR3 region: CALGAAQLRVDDKLIF. CDR3 in DNA: TGTGCTCTTGGTGCTGCTCAGTTACGCGTCGACGATAAACTCATCTTT.

This chain uses TRDV3 with TRDJ1; 7 positions match TRDD3. Germline V CDR1 and CDR2: TVYSNPD, GDNSRS (reference sequence). Trimming at V came to 1 base and at J to 7 bases, leaving 18 bases not matched to a gene. The CDR3 runs to 16 residues. The CDR3 sequence is CAFNSGPLLGISKLIF. CDR3 bases: TGTGCCTTTAACTCTGGTCCCCTACTGGGGATAAGTAAACTCATCTTT. The full variable domain, in which reference TRDV3 and TRDJ1 provide the parts outside the CDR3, is CDKVTQSSPDQTVASGSEVVLLCTYDTVYSNPDLFWYRIRPDYSFQFVFYGDNSRSEGADFTQGRFSVKHILTQKAFHLVISPVRTEDSATYYCAFNSGPLLGISKLIFGKGTRVTVEP.

This clone has more than one count but fewer than ten. The chain carries TRDV3 and TRDJ1, with 9 positions matching TRDD3. CDR1 is TVYSNPD and CDR2 is GDNSRS in the germline V gene (reference sequence). V dropped 4 bases and J dropped 0; count of bases not matched to a gene: 15. This CDR3 is built from 17 residues. The CDR3 nucleotides are TGTGCCTCCTCTTACCTGGGGGATCACCCGTACACCGATAAACTCATCTTT. It specifies CASSYLGDHPYTDKLIF.

The gene calls are TRDV2 and TRDJ1; tentative D call: TRDD3 (5 bases). CDR1 GEAIGNYY and CDR2 EKD come from the germline V gene. V was shortened by 5 bases and J by 0 bases, with 24 bases between the two germline ends. The CDR3 runs 18 residues. DNA of the CDR3: TGTGCCTGTGCCAGTGGGAGAAAGGGATCCAAGTACACCGATAAACTCATCTTT. Its translation is CACASGRKGSKYTDKLIF.

The V call is TRDV3, the J call TRDJ1; tentative D call: TRDD3 (6 bases). Germline values: CDR1 TVYSNPD, CDR2 GDNSRS (reference sequence). The germline V and J ends were trimmed by 2 bases and 10 bases, with 20 bases remaining between them. CDR3 size: 13 residues. CDR3 in amino acids: CAFPGRGRGGLIF. The CDR3 DNA reads TGTGCCTTTCCGGGCAGGGGGAGGGGGGGACTCATCTTT.

Worth noting for this clone: Possible read error: a much larger clone is one base away. Other DNA sequences in the same sample also yield this CDR3. The V call is TRDV2, the J call TRDJ3; 12 nucleotides agree with TRDD3. CDR3 length: 18 residues. Germline loops: CDR1 GEAIGNYY, CDR2 EKD. In DNA form, the CDR3 reads TGTGCCTGTGACACCGTACTGGGGGATACCTGGTACACCCGACAGATGTTTTTC. Protein: CACDTVLGDTWYTRQMFF.

This clone was seen only a few times. The V and J genes are TRAV29/DV5 and TRDJ1; the match to TRDD3 covers 11 bases. CDR1 is NSMFDY and CDR2 is ISSIKDK in the germline V gene. The CDR3 runs 21 residues. V lost 1 base, J lost 1 base, and 21 bases stayed unmatched. In nucleotides, the CDR3 is TGTGCAGCAAGCAAACGAGAACCTACTGGGGGATATCCCGCGGGCACCGATAAACTCATCTTT. This codes for CAASKREPTGGYPAGTDKLIF.

This chain links TRDV2 with TRDJ3; 11 bases match TRDD3. Germline V lookup: CDR1 GEAIGNYY, CDR2 EKD. The ends lost 2 bases at V and 4 bases at J; junction bases unmatched: 6. The CDR3 runs 18 residues. The CDR3 DNA follows: TGTGCCTGTGACATACTGGGGGATAACTCTTGGGACACCCGACAGATGTTTTTC. Amino acids: CACDILGDNSWDTRQMFF.

This clone was counted a few times. V gene TRDV2 combines with J gene TRDJ1; TRDD3 might be the D (5 bases). The CDR3 is made up of 20 amino acids. CDR1 and CDR2 from the germline V gene are GEAIGNYY and EKD. Trimming pared 3 bases from V and 0 bases from J, leaving 28 bases between. CDR3 sequence: CACDLGASYWKSHYTDKLIF. CDR3 bases: TGTGCCTGTGACCTGGGAGCGTCGTACTGGAAGTCGCATTACACCGATAAACTCATCTTT.

This clone has more than one count but fewer than ten. V usage is TRDV1 and J usage is TRDJ1; possibly TRDD3 for D (8 bases). Germline V CDR1 and CDR2: TSWWSYY, QGS. CDR3 size: 20 residues. V dropped 8 bases and J dropped 3 bases, with 34 bases sitting between them. CDR3 DNA sequence: TGTGCTCTTATACAATTCCTACCCCGTACTGGGGGTTCCCGGCCCGATAAACTCATCTTT. Translated: CALIQFLPRTGGSRPDKLIF.

The chain carries TRDV1 and TRDJ1; 9 bases map to TRDD3. J was trimmed by 0 bases and V by 2 bases; bases with no gene match: 19. Germline assignment: CDR1 TSWWSYY and CDR2 QGS. This CDR3 contains 21 residues. The CDR3 nucleotides are TGTGCTCTTGGGGAAGGTACCCCCTACTGGGGGACCCGGACTGACACCGATAAACTCATCTTT. Its protein is CALGEGTPYWGTRTDTDKLIF.

This clone was seen only a few times. The chain is built from TRDV1 and TRDJ1; TRDD3 aligns across 9 bases. The ends lost 3 bases at V and 0 bases at J; junction bases unmatched: 23. The CDR3 sequence is 22 residues long. CDR1 TSWWSYY and CDR2 QGS come from the germline V gene. CDR3: CALGDPAFLRNLLGEYTDKLIF. DNA of the CDR3: TGTGCTCTTGGGGATCCGGCCTTCCTCCGTAACCTACTGGGGGAGTACACCGATAAACTCATCTTT.

J is TRDJ1 and V is TRDV1, with 8 bases fitting TRDD2. V lost 4 bases to trimming and J lost 1 base; unmatched junction nucleotides: 14. Germline values: CDR1 TSWWSYY, CDR2 QGS. The CDR3 has 18 amino acids. The CDR3 reads CALGGNLPSNPLTDKLIF. The CDR3 DNA reads TGTGCTCTTGGGGGTAACCTTCCTAGTAACCCTCTCACCGATAAACTCATCTTT.

This clone turned up a few times. This chain connects TRDV2 to TRDJ2; 11 bases are shared with TRDD3. This CDR3 region has 18 residues. CDR1 is GEAIGNYY and CDR2 is EKD in the germline V gene. Losses at the gene ends were 4 bases for V and 0 bases for J; bases not matched to a gene: 9. CDR3 loop: CACDRVLGDKTLTAQLFF. The CDR3 nucleotides read TGTGCCTGTGATCGTGTACTGGGGGATAAAACTTTGACAGCACAACTCTTCTTT.

The V and J genes are TRDV2 and TRDJ1; 8 bases align to TRDD3. The germline V gene has CDR1 GEAIGNYY and CDR2 EKD. This CDR3 region has 17 residues. Trimming removed 3 bases from V and 0 bases from J; junction bases left unmatched: 11. For the CDR3, the DNA is TGTGCCTGTGACCAACTTACTGGGGGCTTGTACACCGATAAACTCATCTTT. It specifies CACDQLTGGLYTDKLIF.

The rearrangement joins TRDV3 to TRDJ1; TRDD3 agrees at 12 bases. V shed 2 bases, J shed 4 bases, and the junction held 11 bases outside the gene matches. The length of the CDR3 is 16 residues. Per the germline V gene, CDR1 is TVYSNPD and CDR2 is GDNSRS (reference sequence). As DNA, the CDR3 is TGTGCCTTTTCCCCCTACTGGGGGATACAAGACGATAAACTCATCTTT. It encodes CAFSPYWGIQDDKLIF. The full variable domain, in which reference TRDV3 and TRDJ1 provide the parts outside the CDR3, is CDKVTQSSPDQTVASGSEVVLLCTYDTVYSNPDLFWYRIRPDYSFQFVFYGDNSRSEGADFTQGRFSVKHILTQKAFHLVISPVRTEDSATYYCAFSPYWGIQDDKLIFGKGTRVTVEP.

Sample share makes this clone medium-sized. The chain has TRDV2 and TRDJ1, with no clear D. Looked up from germline, CDR1 is GEAIGNYY and CDR2 is EKD. V lost 0 bases, J lost 5 bases, and 12 bases lay in between. The CDR3 sequence is 14 residues long. This CDR3 is CACDTGKARDKLIF. The CDR3 DNA is TGTGCCTGTGACACCGGTAAGGCAAGGGATAAACTCATCTTT.

This chain uses TRDV2 with TRDJ1; D perhaps matches TRDD3 (6 bases). V was clipped by 7 bases and J by 1 base, with 24 bases between them. The CDR3 totals 17 residues. CDR1 GEAIGNYY and CDR2 EKD come from the germline V gene. CDR3 coding DNA: TGTGCCTGCCTGGTCCTGGGGATGGCCCCTCCCACCGATAAACTCATCTTT. Amino acids: CACLVLGMAPPTDKLIF.

This clone has only a few counts. The chain carries TRDV1 and TRDJ2, with D possibly being TRDD2 or TRDD3 (9 bases each). Germline assignment: CDR1 TSWWSYY and CDR2 QGS. The germline V and J ends were trimmed by 1 base and 3 bases, with 33 bases remaining between them. The CDR3 is 23 residues long. The CDR3 reads CALGEPPFLRTTGGKYLTAQLFF. CDR3 nucleotide sequence: TGTGCTCTTGGGGAACCCCCCTTCCTACGAACGACTGGGGGAAAATACCTGACAGCACAACTCTTCTTT.

The chain couples TRAV29/DV5 to TRDJ1; D might be TRDD3 (5 bases). The germline V gene has CDR1 NSMFDY and CDR2 ISSIKDK. The germline V and J ends were trimmed by 1 base and 0 bases, with 16 bases remaining between them. CDR3 size: 16 residues. The CDR3 nucleotides are TGTGCAGCAAGCCCATACGGGGCCCTATACACCGATAAACTCATCTTT. It is translated as CAASPYGALYTDKLIF.